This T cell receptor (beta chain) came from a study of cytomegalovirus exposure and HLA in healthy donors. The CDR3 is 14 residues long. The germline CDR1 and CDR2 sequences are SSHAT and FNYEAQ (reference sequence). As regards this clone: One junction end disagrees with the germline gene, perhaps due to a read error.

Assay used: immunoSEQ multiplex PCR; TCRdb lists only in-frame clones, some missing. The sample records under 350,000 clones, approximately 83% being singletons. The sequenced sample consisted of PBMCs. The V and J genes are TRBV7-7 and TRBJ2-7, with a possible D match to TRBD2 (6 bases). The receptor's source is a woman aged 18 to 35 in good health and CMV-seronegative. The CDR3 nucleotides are TGTGCTAGCAGCTTAAGCCCCGTTGGAGGGGAGCAGTACTTC. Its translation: CASSLSPVGGEQYF.